Listed here are 16 T cell receptor beta chains from one sample, sequenced in a study of PD-L1 blockade in urothelial cancer. Generated by immunoSEQ multiplex PCR, the TCRdb table keeps only in-frame clones and is missing some. The sample lists about 51,000 clones, around 86% occurring once. Sequences were derived from PBMCs, sampled around atezolizumab (anti-PD-L1) treatment. Every receptor here comes from a man between 60 and 70 years old with urothelial cancer.

This rearrangement joins TRBV7-6 to TRBJ2-7; the match to TRBD2 covers 12 bases. Losses at the gene ends were 1 base for V and 4 bases for J; bases not matched to a gene: 8. The CDR3 extends over 17 amino acids. Per germline, CDR1 SGHVS and CDR2 FNYEAQ. The CDR3 here is CASSLGSSGRAGYEQYF. The CDR3 region has the DNA TGTGCCAGCAGCTTAGGATCTAGCGGGAGGGCCGGATACGAGCAGTACTTC.

The chain employs TRBV5-1 and TRBJ2-3, with D uncertain. V was shortened by 0 bases and J by 5 bases, with 13 bases between the two germline ends. The CDR3 length is 15 residues. CDR1 and CDR2 from the germline V gene are SGHRS and YFSETQ. The CDR3 nucleotides are TGCGCCAGCAGCTTGGGGGTGGGCGCAGAAGATACGCAGTATTTT. Translation: CASSLGVGAEDTQYF.

V and J are TRBV9 and TRBJ2-1, with 9 bases fitting TRBD1. V lost 2 bases and J lost 8; bases outside the gene matches: 8. Germline V gene data show CDR1 as SGDLS and CDR2 as YYNGEE. The CDR3 is 15 residues long. The CDR3 DNA sequence: TGTGCCAGCAGCGTCTCGGGACAGGGTGCGTATGAGCAGTTCTTC. This codes for CASSVSGQGAYEQFF.

This chain joins TRBV19 and TRBJ2-1; D is possibly TRBD2 (6 bases). The V end was cut by 8 bases, the J end by 8 bases, with 13 bases between. The CDR3 runs to 12 residues. CDR1 LNHDA and CDR2 SQIVND come from the germline V gene (reference sequence). CDR3 loop: CASSGLVHEQFF. The CDR3 DNA reads as TGTGCCAGTTCGGGACTCGTCCATGAGCAGTTCTTC.

This rearrangement joins TRBV10-3 to TRBJ1-5; no clear D gene. Trimming left V 5 bases short and J 0 bases short, with 11 bases between. This CDR3 spans 15 amino acids. Germline lookup yields CDR1 ENHRY and CDR2 SYGVKD. The CDR3 coding sequence is TGTGCCATCAGTAATTACGGGGATAGCAATCAGCCCCAGCATTTT. Its translation: CAISNYGDSNQPQHF.

The V and J genes are TRBV6-5 and TRBJ2-7; a weak D match, TRBD1 (5 bases). The germline CDR1 and CDR2 sequences are MNHEY and SVGAGI. Trimming took 2 bases from V and 3 from J, leaving 11 bases between them. This CDR3 spans 14 amino acids. The CDR3, as DNA: TGTGCCAGCAGTTACACAGGACATAACTACGAGCAGTACTTC. As protein: CASSYTGHNYEQYF.

The chain carries TRBV6-1 and TRBJ1-4, with D possibly being TRBD1 (5 bases). Trimming stripped 2 bases from V and 3 bases from J, with 16 bases between. The CDR3 consists of 17 residues. In germline, CDR1 is MNHNS, CDR2 SASEGT. CDR3 sequence (DNA): TGTGCCAGCAGTGAAAACCGCGGGGCCTTGTCTAATGAAAAACTGTTTTTT. Residues: CASSENRGALSNEKLFF.

This sequence joins TRBV30 and TRBJ2-5; TRBD2 matches at 9 bases. J gave up 5 bases and V 3 bases, and 7 bases lay outside the gene matches. Germline V gene lookup returns CDR1 GTSNPN and CDR2 SVGIG (reference sequence). CDR3 length equals 14 residues. The CDR3 loop is CAWRRLAGLETQYF. CDR3 nucleotides: TGTGCCTGGAGGAGGCTAGCGGGACTCGAGACCCAGTACTTC. Full variable domain (outside the CDR3, taken from reference TRBV30 and TRBJ2-5): SQTIHQWPATLVQPVGSPLSLECTVEGTSNPNLYWYRQAAGRGLQLLFYSVGIGQISSEVPQNLSASRPQDRQFILSSKKLLLSDSGFYLCAWRRLAGLETQYFGPGTRLLVL.

This chain uses TRBV7-2 with TRBJ2-3; 9 bases map to TRBD2. CDR3 size: 15 residues. V lost 5 bases and J lost 4; bases outside the gene matches: 7. CDR1 is SGHTA and CDR2 is FQGNSA in the germline V gene. The CDR3 is CASSQTSGRADTQYF. The CDR3 DNA reads as TGTGCCAGCAGCCAGACTAGCGGAAGGGCAGATACGCAGTATTTT.

The V and J genes are TRBV18 and TRBJ1-5; D is ambiguous. Germline V gene lookup returns CDR1 KGHSH and CDR2 LQKENI. The CDR3 has 13 amino acids. V gave up 6 bases and J gave up 5 bases, with 11 bases separating them. The CDR3 DNA sequence: TGTGCCAGCTCCTTAAAGAGGGATCAGCCCCAGCATTTT. Residues: CASSLKRDQPQHF.

The chain carries TRBV19 and TRBJ1-2; a weak D match, TRBD1 (6 bases). The V gene lost 5 bases and the J gene lost 7 bases, with 23 bases spanning the gap. This CDR3 is built from 16 residues. Per the germline V gene, CDR1 is LNHDA and CDR2 is SQIVND (reference sequence). The CDR3 is CASSQRADSGVAGYTF. Written as DNA, the CDR3 is TGTGCCAGTAGTCAACGAGCCGATTCAGGGGTTGCTGGCTACACCTTC. The complete variable domain, with remaining parts taken from reference TRBV19 and TRBJ1-2, reads DGGITQSPKYLFRKEGQNVTLSCEQNLNHDAMYWYRQDPGQGLRLIYYSQIVNDFQKGDIAEGYSVSREKKESFPLTVTSAQKNPTAFYLCASSQRADSGVAGYTFGSGTRLTVV.

This clone was observed a single time. The chain uses TRBV5-1 and TRBJ2-3; 7 nucleotides agree with TRBD2. The CDR3 is 18 residues long. V was clipped by 1 base and J by 4 bases; unmatched bases: 15. Germline-derived CDR1 and CDR2 are SGHRS and YFSETQ. The CDR3 loop is CASSLYSLGGGRADTQYF. The CDR3 region has the DNA TGCGCCAGCAGCTTGTATAGTCTGGGGGGAGGGCGCGCAGATACGCAGTATTTT.

The chain links TRBV6-5 to TRBJ2-7; 7 bases align to TRBD1. Looked up from germline, CDR1 is MNHEY and CDR2 is SVGAGI. The CDR3 length is 15 residues. Germline trimming cut 0 bases from V and 0 bases from J; bases unmatched to any gene: 2. The CDR3 region is CASSYSGTASYEQYF. CDR3 coding DNA: TGTGCCAGCAGTTACTCGGGGACAGCCTCCTACGAGCAGTACTTC.

The chain recombines TRBV18 with TRBJ2-5; the match to TRBD1 covers 7 bases. CDR3 length: 16 residues. The J segment lost 5 bases and the V segment lost 3 bases, leaving 12 bases of the junction unmatched. The germline CDR1 and CDR2 sequences are KGHSH and LQKENI. In nucleotides, the CDR3 is TGTGCCAGCTCACCGATAAGGGACAGATCAAGTGAGACCCAGTACTTC. Translating it yields CASSPIRDRSSETQYF.

The rearrangement uses TRBV19 and TRBJ1-5; TRBD1 aligns across 8 bases. This CDR3 has 14 amino acids. Per germline, CDR1 LNHDA and CDR2 SQIVND (reference sequence). With 3 bases clipped from V and 4 bases from J, the junction kept 2 bases outside the gene matches. This CDR3 is CASSMRTGNQPQHF. In DNA form, the CDR3 reads TGTGCCAGTAGTATGAGGACAGGGAATCAGCCCCAGCATTTT.

The rearrangement links TRBV2 to TRBJ2-5; 7 nucleotides line up with TRBD2. Per germline, CDR1 SNHLY and CDR2 FYNNEI. With 8 bases clipped from V and 2 bases from J, the junction kept 17 bases outside the gene matches. The CDR3 loop spans 17 amino acids. Here the CDR3 reads CASWGGTLGRTQETQYF. The CDR3 DNA reads as TGTGCCAGCTGGGGGGGAACCCTTGGCAGGACGCAAGAGACCCAGTACTTC.